The entry below describes one T cell receptor beta chain. What it binds is unknown. A much larger clone lies one base from this, so it may be a read error. This entry comes from a study of Graves' ophthalmopathy and Graves' hyperthyroidism. Study observations and caveats: Thyroid clonotypes that were expanded above 0.001 frequency mostly also appeared in blood.

Stable hyperthyroidism meant no progression to ophthalmopathy within 18 months of follow-up. Enrolled hyperthyroidism patients had a new diagnosis, a duration under 2 months, and an age of 18 to 65. A diagnosis was made from clinical symptoms together with serum thyroxine, TRAb, thyroid ultrasound and orbital computed tomography. RNA transcripts were the source from which TCR beta CDR3 regions were amplified. First-round RT-PCR employed HTBI primers, with a second-round multiplex PCR after it. TCRdb called the multiplex PCR reads again in MiXCR, with one record for every CDR3 protein. The sample records a few hundred thousand distinct CDR3 sequences, under 25% being singletons. Germline V gene sequence: CDR1 MNHEY, CDR2 SVGEGT. The CDR3 loop spans 13 amino acids.

V and J are TRBV6-2 or TRBV6-3 and TRBJ1-1; TRBD1 agrees at 7 bases. Sequencing was performed on peripheral blood. The sequence came from a woman between 18 and 29 years old with stable Graves' hyperthyroidism. CDR3 protein: CASNEQGFTEASF. The CDR3 DNA is TGTGCCAGCAACGAACAGGGGTTCACTGAAGCTTCCTTT.